The rows below give T cell receptor beta chains drawn from one sample of a study of shared clonotypes between healthy human individuals. The protocol was immunoSEQ multiplex PCR, while the TCRdb copy is restricted to in-frame clones and leaves out a portion. Of about 2 million clones listed, about 94% are singletons. Material for sequencing was naive CD8+ T cells sorted from blood. These receptors were collected from a man between 18 and 29 years old in good health. Each CDR3 is given with its conserved first and last residue. Fields, in order: clone size, V gene, J gene, D gene, CDR3 protein, CDR3 DNA. The D gene is left open where the match is weak. Size is stated for part of the rows, as once, few or many counts, or as a class when the clone is expanded.

clone_size: -
v_call: TRBV4-1
j_call: TRBJ2-7
d_call: -
cdr3_aa: CASSLVGGPEQYF
cdr3_nt: TGCGCCAGCAGCCTAGTAGGGGGACCCGAGCAGTACTTC

clone_size: -
v_call: TRBV6-6
j_call: TRBJ1-1
d_call: TRBD1
cdr3_aa: CASARGQTEAFF
cdr3_nt: TGTGCCAGCGCAAGGGGGCAAACTGAAGCTTTCTTT

clone_size: -
v_call: TRBV28
j_call: TRBJ1-5
d_call: -
cdr3_aa: CASKPSGENSNQPQHF
cdr3_nt: TGTGCCAGCAAACCGTCGGGGGAAAATAGCAATCAGCCCCAGCATTTT

clone_size: once
v_call: TRBV7-7
j_call: TRBJ2-5
d_call: -
cdr3_aa: CASSLRGSETQYF
cdr3_nt: TGTGCTAGCAGCTTGAGGGGTTCCGAGACCCAGTACTTC

clone_size: -
v_call: TRBV11-2
j_call: TRBJ2-7
d_call: -
cdr3_aa: CASSLGGDSSYEQYF
cdr3_nt: TGTGCCAGCAGCTTAGGTGGGGATAGCTCCTACGAGCAGTACTTC

clone_size: -
v_call: TRBV7-9
j_call: TRBJ1-2
d_call: TRBD1
cdr3_aa: CASSLAALTGLLNYGYTF
cdr3_nt: TGTGCCAGCAGCTTAGCGGCCTTGACAGGGCTACTTAACTATGGCTACACCTTC

clone_size: -
v_call: TRBV4-1
j_call: TRBJ2-1
d_call: TRBD2
cdr3_aa: CASSQDPPGTSGGYNEQFF
cdr3_nt: TGCGCCAGCAGCCAAGACCCCCCCGGGACTAGCGGGGGTTACAATGAGCAGTTCTTC

clone_size: -
v_call: TRBV27
j_call: TRBJ2-5
d_call: TRBD2
cdr3_aa: CASSLRLAGGPETQYF
cdr3_nt: TGTGCCAGCAGTTTAAGGCTAGCGGGGGGACCAGAGACCCAGTACTTC

clone_size: -
v_call: TRBV29-1
j_call: TRBJ2-7
d_call: -
cdr3_aa: CSVHIGSSYEQYF
cdr3_nt: TGCAGCGTTCATATAGGGAGCTCCTACGAGCAGTACTTC

clone_size: -
v_call: TRBV5-6
j_call: TRBJ2-7
d_call: -
cdr3_aa: CASSLGDGPYEQYF
cdr3_nt: TGTGCCAGCAGCTTGGGGGACGGACCCTACGAGCAGTACTTC

clone_size: -
v_call: TRBV4-1
j_call: TRBJ2-7
d_call: -
cdr3_aa: CASSQDLRAYEQYF
cdr3_nt: TGCGCCAGCAGCCAAGATCTCAGGGCCTACGAGCAGTACTTC

clone_size: -
v_call: TRBV28
j_call: TRBJ1-2
d_call: TRBD1
cdr3_aa: CASSIGQGLFRGYTF
cdr3_nt: TGTGCCAGCAGTATCGGACAGGGCTTATTTCGCGGCTACACCTTC

clone_size: -
v_call: TRBV18
j_call: TRBJ1-6
d_call: -
cdr3_aa: CASSPQGYSYNSPLHF
cdr3_nt: TGTGCCAGCTCTCCACAGGGATACTCCTATAATTCACCCCTCCACTTT

clone_size: -
v_call: TRBV5-6
j_call: TRBJ2-5
d_call: -
cdr3_aa: CASSLGNSVMTQYF
cdr3_nt: TGTGCCAGCAGCTTGGGGAATTCGGTGATGACCCAGTACTTC

clone_size: -
v_call: TRBV9
j_call: TRBJ2-3
d_call: -
cdr3_aa: CASSVKAASADTQYF
cdr3_nt: TGTGCCAGCAGCGTTAAGGCTGCGAGCGCAGATACGCAGTATTTT

clone_size: -
v_call: TRBV10-2
j_call: TRBJ2-7
d_call: -
cdr3_aa: CASRGPTYEQYF
cdr3_nt: TGCGCCAGCAGGGGCCCTACCTACGAGCAGTACTTC

clone_size: -
v_call: TRBV9
j_call: TRBJ2-3
d_call: -
cdr3_aa: CASSDVAADTQYF
cdr3_nt: TGTGCCAGCAGCGATGTTGCGGCAGATACGCAGTATTTT

clone_size: -
v_call: TRBV7-8
j_call: TRBJ1-5
d_call: TRBD1
cdr3_aa: CASSYGTAIRGNQPQHF
cdr3_nt: TGTGCCAGCAGCTACGGGACAGCGATAAGGGGCAATCAGCCCCAGCATTTT

clone_size: -
v_call: TRBV2
j_call: TRBJ2-1
d_call: TRBD1
cdr3_aa: CASRQQMTGDNKQFF
cdr3_nt: TGTGCCAGCAGGCAACAAATGACAGGGGACAATAAGCAGTTCTTC

clone_size: once
v_call: TRBV19
j_call: TRBJ2-7
d_call: -
cdr3_aa: CASSPAVNSYEQYF
cdr3_nt: TGTGCCAGTAGTCCTGCGGTAAATAGTTACGAGCAGTACTTC

clone_size: once
v_call: TRBV27
j_call: TRBJ2-7
d_call: TRBD1
cdr3_aa: CASSRTGIYEQYF
cdr3_nt: TGTGCCAGCAGTCGGACAGGGATCTACGAGCAGTACTTC

clone_size: -
v_call: TRBV27
j_call: TRBJ1-1
d_call: -
cdr3_aa: CASSLSSHTEAFF
cdr3_nt: TGTGCCAGCAGTTTAAGCAGTCACACTGAAGCTTTCTTT

clone_size: -
v_call: TRBV7-2
j_call: TRBJ1-5
d_call: -
cdr3_aa: CASSLANSNQPQHF
cdr3_nt: TGTGCCAGCAGCTTAGCCAACAGCAATCAGCCCCAGCATTTT

clone_size: -
v_call: TRBV11-2
j_call: TRBJ2-1
d_call: -
cdr3_aa: CASSLQHRLGEQFF
cdr3_nt: TGTGCCAGCAGCTTACAGCACCGGTTGGGTGAGCAGTTCTTC

clone_size: once
v_call: TRBV4-1
j_call: TRBJ2-5
d_call: -
cdr3_aa: CASSQGADEETQYF
cdr3_nt: TGCGCCAGCAGCCAAGGGGCGGATGAGGAGACCCAGTACTTC

clone_size: -
v_call: TRBV10-2
j_call: TRBJ1-5
d_call: TRBD1
cdr3_aa: CATQTGMGNQPQHF
cdr3_nt: TGCGCCACCCAGACAGGGATGGGCAATCAGCCCCAGCATTTT

clone_size: -
v_call: TRBV4-1
j_call: TRBJ2-7
d_call: -
cdr3_aa: CASSQSGSYEQYF
cdr3_nt: TGCGCCAGCAGCCAAAGTGGCTCCTACGAGCAGTACTTC

clone_size: -
v_call: TRBV5-1
j_call: TRBJ1-3
d_call: -
cdr3_aa: CASSLMVEGYNSGNTIYF
cdr3_nt: TGCGCCAGCAGCTTGATGGTGGAAGGGTATAACTCTGGAAACACCATATATTTT

clone_size: -
v_call: TRBV10-2
j_call: TRBJ2-1
d_call: -
cdr3_aa: CASNPSSYNEQFF
cdr3_nt: TGCGCCAGCAATCCTTCCTCCTACAATGAGCAGTTCTTC

clone_size: once
v_call: TRBV9
j_call: TRBJ1-3
d_call: TRBD1
cdr3_aa: CASSGDREGSGNTIYF
cdr3_nt: TGTGCCAGCAGCGGCGACAGGGAAGGGTCGGGAAACACCATATATTTT

clone_size: -
v_call: TRBV7-9
j_call: TRBJ2-7
d_call: TRBD1
cdr3_aa: CASRSPGQGQGEQYF
cdr3_nt: TGTGCCAGCAGGTCTCCGGGACAGGGTCAAGGGGAGCAGTACTTC

clone_size: -
v_call: TRBV5-1
j_call: TRBJ2-3
d_call: TRBD1
cdr3_aa: CASSSTGAWADTQYF
cdr3_nt: TGCGCCAGCAGCTCCACAGGGGCATGGGCAGATACGCAGTATTTT

clone_size: few
v_call: TRBV5-1
j_call: TRBJ1-4
d_call: -
cdr3_aa: CASSLAGEKLFF
cdr3_nt: TGCGCCAGCAGCTTGGCCGGTGAAAAACTGTTTTTT

clone_size: few
v_call: TRBV4-3
j_call: TRBJ2-3
d_call: TRBD2
cdr3_aa: CASSQDWTSGTDTQYF
cdr3_nt: TGCGCCAGCAGCCAAGACTGGACTAGCGGCACAGATACGCAGTATTTT

clone_size: -
v_call: TRBV9
j_call: TRBJ2-5
d_call: -
cdr3_aa: CASSVFASGGQETQYF
cdr3_nt: TGTGCCAGCAGCGTATTTGCCTCCGGCGGCCAAGAGACCCAGTACTTC

clone_size: -
v_call: TRBV5-6
j_call: TRBJ2-7
d_call: -
cdr3_aa: CASSLDRRGGFEQYF
cdr3_nt: TGTGCCAGCAGCTTGGACCGCAGGGGAGGGTTCGAGCAGTACTTC

clone_size: -
v_call: TRBV4-1
j_call: TRBJ2-7
d_call: TRBD2
cdr3_aa: CASSQGLAGAYEQYF
cdr3_nt: TGCGCCAGCAGCCAAGGGCTAGCGGGCGCCTACGAGCAGTACTTC

clone_size: -
v_call: TRBV5-4
j_call: TRBJ2-7
d_call: TRBD2
cdr3_aa: CASSAGTSVYEQYF
cdr3_nt: TGTGCCAGCAGCGCCGGGACTAGCGTCTACGAGCAGTACTTC

clone_size: -
v_call: TRBV9
j_call: TRBJ2-3
d_call: -
cdr3_aa: CASSVMADTQYF
cdr3_nt: TGTGCCAGCAGCGTTATGGCAGATACGCAGTATTTT

clone_size: -
v_call: TRBV9
j_call: TRBJ2-2
d_call: -
cdr3_aa: CASSVDYPNTGELFF
cdr3_nt: TGTGCCAGCAGCGTAGATTACCCGAACACCGGGGAGCTGTTTTTT

clone_size: -
v_call: TRBV27
j_call: TRBJ1-1
d_call: -
cdr3_aa: CASSPFGGLTEAFF
cdr3_nt: TGTGCCAGCAGTCCTTTCGGGGGGCTCACTGAAGCTTTCTTT

clone_size: -
v_call: TRBV7-9
j_call: TRBJ2-3
d_call: -
cdr3_aa: CASSFGRTNRGTDTQYF
cdr3_nt: TGTGCCAGCAGCTTTGGACGTACCAACCGCGGCACAGATACGCAGTATTTT

clone_size: -
v_call: TRBV2
j_call: TRBJ1-3
d_call: -
cdr3_aa: CASSDRLPSGNTIYF
cdr3_nt: TGTGCCAGCAGTGACCGGCTACCCTCTGGAAACACCATATATTTT

clone_size: -
v_call: TRBV27
j_call: TRBJ2-7
d_call: TRBD1
cdr3_aa: CASSSVTGLTHEQYF
cdr3_nt: TGTGCCAGCAGTTCAGTGACAGGGCTCACCCACGAGCAGTACTTC

clone_size: -
v_call: TRBV27
j_call: TRBJ2-5
d_call: -
cdr3_aa: CASSFRWEETQYF
cdr3_nt: TGTGCCAGCAGTTTTCGCTGGGAAGAGACCCAGTACTTC

clone_size: -
v_call: TRBV6-5
j_call: TRBJ2-7
d_call: -
cdr3_aa: CASSSYTYEQYF
cdr3_nt: TGTGCCAGCAGTTCGTATACCTACGAGCAGTACTTC

clone_size: -
v_call: TRBV5-4
j_call: TRBJ2-7
d_call: TRBD1
cdr3_aa: CASSTSGTGLLYEQYF
cdr3_nt: TGTGCCAGCAGCACCTCCGGGACAGGGTTGCTATACGAGCAGTACTTC

clone_size: few
v_call: TRBV27
j_call: TRBJ2-7
d_call: TRBD1
cdr3_aa: CASSLRTGSYEQYF
cdr3_nt: TGTGCCAGCAGTTTACGGACAGGGTCCTACGAGCAGTACTTC